The 31 T cell receptor beta chains reported below all come from one sample, sequenced in a study of T cells expressing NK-cell markers. One entry per CDR3 protein, without DNA, is what TCRdb gives after re-calling the 5' RACE reads. This table holds 440,000 or so distinct CDR3 sequences. The sample consisted of blood T cells: a sorted CD56 or NKG2C T cell subset, CD4+ or CD8+ T cells, or bulk PBMC T cells (not recorded which). The receptors were gathered from a woman between 18 and 75 years old in good health.

The chain has TRBV12-3 or TRBV12-4 and TRBJ2-1; the TCRdb call, TRBD1, lacks DNA for checking. This CDR3 spans 15 amino acids. CDR3 in amino acids: CASRGTTGGDNEQFF.

This chain links TRBV10-3 with TRBJ1-5. The CDR3 extends over 12 amino acids. Germline V gene lookup returns CDR1 ENHRY and CDR2 SYGVKD. The CDR3 is CASGYSNQPQHF.

The CDR3 protein is CASSTRNFVTQYF. The chain employs TRBV5-1 and TRBJ2-3. From germline, CDR1 is SGHRS and CDR2 YFSETQ. The CDR3 is 13 amino acids.

This chain links TRBV6-2 or TRBV6-3 with TRBJ1-2. The CDR3 loop spans 13 amino acids. CDR1 is MNHEY and CDR2 is SVGEGT in the germline V gene. CDR3 region: CASRRPAFYGYTF.

The chain couples TRBV5-1 to TRBJ2-5; checking the TCRdb D call of TRBD1 is not possible without DNA. The CDR3 totals 14 residues. Germline V gene sequence: CDR1 SGHRS, CDR2 YFSETQ. The CDR3 here is CASSLAPLQETQYF.

V is TRBV12-3 or TRBV12-4 and J is TRBJ2-5; TCRdb's D call of TRBD1 is untestable without DNA. This CDR3 contains 13 residues. The CDR3: CASSLWGSETQYF.

The CDR3 here is CASSFSRESRGEQFF. The V and J genes are TRBV12-3 or TRBV12-4 and TRBJ2-1; TCRdb picks TRBD1, but there is no DNA to check that call. The CDR3 covers 15 residues.

The chain carries TRBV20-1 and TRBJ1-4. The CDR3 extends over 15 amino acids. Germline CDR1 and CDR2: DFQATT and SNEGSKA (reference sequence). The CDR3 here is CSARLDQTAREKLFF.

The chain recombines TRBV27 with TRBJ1-1. Germline values: CDR1 MNHEY, CDR2 SMNVEV (reference sequence). The CDR3 has 13 amino acids. CDR3 sequence reads: CASSLNINTEAFF.

The gene calls are TRBV20-1 and TRBJ2-5. Germline values: CDR1 DFQATT, CDR2 SNEGSKA (reference sequence). The CDR3 consists of 15 residues. Here the CDR3 reads CSARDRIAGSETQYF.

The V and J genes are TRBV20-1 and TRBJ2-5; the D call from TCRdb, TRBD2, cannot be confirmed without DNA. The germline V gene has CDR1 DFQATT and CDR2 SNEGSKA (reference sequence). CDR3 length equals 11 residues. The CDR3: CSRMRAETQYF.

This CDR3 is CASRDDRRDGYTF. The chain uses TRBV5-1 and TRBJ1-2; TCRdb gives TRBD1 as the D gene, but with no DNA this cannot be confirmed. This CDR3 region has 13 residues. Germline loops: CDR1 SGHRS, CDR2 YFSETQ.

The chain links TRBV12-3 or TRBV12-4 to TRBJ2-1; the D gene TCRdb calls, TRBD2, cannot be checked with no DNA. This CDR3 comprises 18 residues. CDR3 amino acids: CASSLGTSGLSSYNEQFF.

The rearrangement uses TRBV20-1 and TRBJ1-6. The CDR3 has 15 amino acids. The V gene's germline CDR1 is DFQATT and CDR2 SNEGSKA (reference sequence). The CDR3: CSALDSSSYNSPLHF.

The chain carries TRBV20-1 and TRBJ2-5; without DNA, the TCRdb call of TRBD2 cannot be checked. This CDR3 has 17 residues. Germline CDR1 reads DFQATT; CDR2 reads SNEGSKA (reference sequence). The CDR3 loop is CSARLGLAGGLGETQYF.

This chain uses TRBV29-1 with TRBJ2-7; TCRdb calls TRBD1, which cannot be checked without DNA. Germline V gives CDR1 SQVTM, CDR2 ANQGSEA. The CDR3 totals 14 residues. The CDR3 sequence: CSATGVSLTYEQYF.

The chain uses TRBV12-3 or TRBV12-4 and TRBJ2-3. This CDR3 has 15 residues. The CDR3 sequence is CASSFAGVKTDTQYF.

The chain has TRBV3-1 and TRBJ2-5; TCRdb gives TRBD2 as the D gene, but with no DNA this cannot be confirmed. Germline V gene lookup returns CDR1 LGHDT and CDR2 YNNKEL (reference sequence). The CDR3 loop spans 17 amino acids. CDR3: CASTRRTSGRGIETQYF.

This chain joins TRBV28 and TRBJ2-7; TCRdb's D call, TRBD2, is unchecked because there is no DNA. Germline CDR1 is MDHEN and CDR2 is SYDVKM. The CDR3 loop spans 14 amino acids. The CDR3 sequence is CASLREGGIYEQYF.

This sequence joins TRBV7-2 and TRBJ1-4; TCRdb outputs TRBD1, but without DNA this stays unchecked. The germline V gene has CDR1 SGHTA and CDR2 FQGNSA. The CDR3 is 15 amino acids. The CDR3 sequence: CASNPDSATNEKLFF.

J is TRBJ2-7 and V is TRBV4-3; TCRdb's D call, TRBD1, is unchecked because there is no DNA. CDR3 length: 14 amino acids. Germline V gene data show CDR1 as LGHNA and CDR2 as YSLEER. The CDR3: CASSPTVPSYEQYF.

The chain's CDR3 is CSVDRDLGNTIYF. The chain joins TRBV29-1 to TRBJ1-3; TCRdb's D gene call, TRBD1, goes unchecked for lack of DNA. CDR1 and CDR2 from the germline V gene are SQVTM and ANQGSEA. The CDR3 runs to 13 residues.

V is TRBV28 and J is TRBJ2-7; TCRdb selects TRBD1, and the lack of DNA leaves this call unchecked. The CDR3 runs 14 residues. Germline V CDR1 and CDR2: MDHEN, SYDVKM. This chain's CDR3 is CASSFPPPPYEQYF.

This chain links TRBV24-1 with TRBJ2-3; TCRdb calls TRBD2, which cannot be checked without DNA. CDR1 and CDR2 from the germline V gene are KGHDR and SFDVKD. The CDR3 is made up of 15 amino acids. The CDR3 sequence is CATSDSRSLMNTQYF.

This chain's CDR3 is CASSPYLRDRSTDTQYF. The chain carries TRBV27 and TRBJ2-3; the D gene TCRdb calls, TRBD1, cannot be checked with no DNA. The germline V gene encodes CDR1 MNHEY and CDR2 SMNVEV (reference sequence). The CDR3 length is 17 residues.

J is TRBJ1-5 and V is TRBV29-1; TCRdb outputs TRBD1, but without DNA this stays unchecked. Looked up from germline, CDR1 is SQVTM and CDR2 is ANQGSEA. There are 13 residues in the CDR3. CDR3 sequence reads: CSVALAGGRPQHF.

The chain links TRBV14 to TRBJ2-1; the TCRdb D gene call, TRBD1, has no DNA to confirm it. CDR1 is SGHDN and CDR2 is FVKESK in the germline V gene. CDR3 length: 18 residues. The CDR3 loop reads CASSQETAGAFLAGEQFF.

CDR3 sequence reads: CASSIGTRQFF. This chain uses TRBV27 with TRBJ2-1; TCRdb's D call of TRBD2 is untestable without DNA. The germline CDR1 and CDR2 sequences are MNHEY and SMNVEV (reference sequence). The CDR3 loop spans 11 amino acids.

The chain recombines TRBV11-3 with TRBJ2-3; checking the TCRdb D call of TRBD2 is not possible without DNA. CDR1 and CDR2 (germline): SGHNT, YENEEA. This CDR3 is 14 amino acids long. The CDR3 here is CASSLGAVTDTQYF.

V usage is TRBV20-1 and J usage is TRBJ2-1; there is no DNA to check the TCRdb D call of TRBD2. The CDR3 sequence is 16 residues long. Germline V gene sequence: CDR1 DFQATT, CDR2 SNEGSKA (reference sequence). The CDR3 loop reads CSASAQGALPNNEQFF.

V and J are TRBV6-2 or TRBV6-3 and TRBJ2-1; TCRdb gives TRBD2 as the D gene, but with no DNA this cannot be confirmed. Germline V gives CDR1 MNHEY, CDR2 SVGEGT. The CDR3 has 15 amino acids. The CDR3 loop is CASSRGLAGPNEQFF.